This section outlines one TCR beta chain sequence together with its context. Its antigen is unknown. These data originate in a study of cytomegalovirus exposure and HLA in healthy donors. Regarding the study as a whole: Among the CMV-associated chains, a few were confirmed in vitro as specific for CMV antigens. The authors enumerated around 150 TCR beta chains as linked to cytomegalovirus. In the roughly 130 validation repertoires, a later analysis found that first-cohort TCR clusters tended to co-occur.

Trimming pared 10 bases from V and 7 bases from J, leaving 20 bases between. Germline V gene lookup returns CDR1 MNHEY and CDR2 SVGAGI. The CDR3 is 15 amino acids. The method was immunoSEQ multiplex PCR; TCRdb's version includes in-frame clones alone and lacks a portion of them. The sample lists under 250,000 clones; roughly 85% were seen once. This rearrangement joins TRBV6-5 to TRBJ1-6, with D unresolved. The receptor's source is a woman aged 18-29 years in good health and CMV-seronegative. Specimen: PBMCs. DNA of the CDR3: TGTGCCACCAATCCAACGGGCATCGCCAATTCACCCCTCCACTTT. As protein: CATNPTGIANSPLHF.